The rows below give T cell receptor beta chains drawn from one sample of a study of blood T cells in healthy people across ages. Using its own MiXCR run on the 5' RACE reads, TCRdb lists one record per CDR3 protein. The data contain about 1.4 million distinct CDR3 sequences, roughly 60% of them seen just once; the ten biggest clones take up 6.5% to 8.5%. The sequencing sample was made of blood. The receptors here all came from a man younger than 35 in good health. Both conserved end residues are part of each CDR3. Fields, in order: J gene, D gene, V gene, clone size, CDR3 DNA, CDR3 protein. D genes are given only for firm matches. The size field is filled for only some rows; it gives once, few, many or a size class.

>TRBJ2-2|-|TRBV6-2/TRBV6-3|-
TGTGCCAGCAGTTACTCCTCAGACTACGTAGCCGGGGAGCTGTTTTTT
CASSYSSDYVAGELFF
>TRBJ2-3|TRBD1|TRBV7-2|-
TGTGCCAGCAGCCCCCGGACAGGGGGCGTGACAGATACGCAGTATTTT
CASSPRTGGVTDTQYF
>TRBJ1-2|TRBD1|TRBV3-1|-
TGTGCCAGCAGCCCCGGGACAGAGACTAATGGCTACACCTTC
CASSPGTETNGYTF
>TRBJ2-3|-|TRBV12-3/TRBV12-4|few
TGTGCCAGCAGTTTTGCCGACAGCAGCACAGATACGCAGTATTTT
CASSFADSSTDTQYF
>TRBJ2-1|-|TRBV7-2|-
TGTGCCAGCAGCTTAGTCTTTGGTGGGGATGAGCAGTTCTTC
CASSLVFGGDEQFF
>TRBJ1-6|-|TRBV25-1|many
TGTGCCAGCAGTGGACAGGCCTTGACTTCACCCCTCCACTTT
CASSGQALTSPLHF
>TRBJ2-7|-|TRBV3-1|-
TGTGCCAGCAGCCAAGTCTTAGGAGCCTACGAGCAGTACTTC
CASSQVLGAYEQYF
>TRBJ1-4|-|TRBV4-1|-
TGCGCCAGCAGCCAAGTGGGCAGGGGAGGGGAAAAACTGTTTTTT
CASSQVGRGGEKLFF
>TRBJ2-5|TRBD1|TRBV7-2|-
TGTGCCAGCAGCATAAGGCGGGGACAGGCGAGAGAGACCCAGTACTTC
CASSIRRGQARETQYF
>TRBJ2-7|TRBD1|TRBV7-9|-
TGTGCCAGCAGCAAAGGGGGCGCAACGACCTCCTACGAGCAGTACTTC
CASSKGGATTSYEQYF
>TRBJ2-3|TRBD2|TRBV7-6|-
TGTGCCAGCGTTAGCGGGGGCACAGATACGCAGTATTTT
CASVSGGTDTQYF
>TRBJ2-7|TRBD2|TRBV4-3|-
TGCGCCAGCAGCCTTTCCTGGGGGGGCGAGCAGTACTTC
CASSLSWGGEQYF
>TRBJ2-1|-|TRBV11-2|-
TGTGCCTTAAGCTCCTACAATGAGCAGTTCTTC
CALSSYNEQFF
>TRBJ2-7|-|TRBV6-2/TRBV6-3|once
TGTGCCAGCAGTGTCATGGGACACCTTTCCTACGAGCAGTACTTC
CASSVMGHLSYEQYF
>TRBJ2-7|TRBD1|TRBV24-1|-
TGTGCCACCAGTGATTTGGGGGCAGGGGGAGCCTACAATGAGCAGTACTTC
CATSDLGAGGAYNEQYF
>TRBJ2-7|-|TRBV6-2/TRBV6-3|-
TGTGCCAGCAGTAGGGACGGAGGAAGGTATGACGAGCAGTACTTC
CASSRDGGRYDEQYF
>TRBJ2-1|TRBD2|TRBV6-5|few
TGTGCCAGCAGTTCACTCCTAGCGGGAGGGCCCAATGAGCAGTTCTTC
CASSSLLAGGPNEQFF
>TRBJ2-1|-|TRBV4-2|once
TGTGCCAGCAGCCAGTCCCCGCCGGGACGGGGAAATGAGCAGTTCTTC
CASSQSPPGRGNEQFF
>TRBJ1-4|TRBD1|TRBV20-1|-
TGCAGTGCTACAACCCCAGGGGGGGATCATGAAAAACTGTTTTTT
CSATTPGGDHEKLFF
>TRBJ2-5|TRBD1|TRBV5-1|few
TGCGCCAGCAGCTTGTCGACAGGGTCCCAAGAGACCCAGTACTTC
CASSLSTGSQETQYF
>TRBJ2-6|-|TRBV11-1|-
TGTGCCAGCAGCCCCCTCCCTCCGGGGATAAGCTCTGGGGCCAACGTCCTGACTTTC
CASSPLPPGISSGANVLTF
>TRBJ1-2|-|TRBV28|-
TGTGCCAGCAGTTTCGTAGACAGAACAACCTCACTTCTAAACTATGGCTACACCTTC
CASSFVDRTTSLLNYGYTF
>TRBJ2-1|-|TRBV27|-
TGTGCCAGCAGTTTATACCCCCTCAGACAGAACCCTAGCTCCTACAATGAGCAGTTCTTC
CASSLYPLRQNPSSYNEQFF
>TRBJ1-3|TRBD1|TRBV7-9|-
TGTGCCGGAATAAAGAGCGAACAGGGGGCAGAGGGAAACACCATATATTTT
CAGIKSEQGAEGNTIYF
>TRBJ2-5|-|TRBV6-5|-
TGTGCCAGCACTGGGAGGTTGTGGGAGACCCAGTACTTC
CASTGRLWETQYF
>TRBJ2-1|-|TRBV13|few
TGTGCCAGCAGCTTAGGTTTGAGTTATTGGGACAATGAGCAGTTCTTC
CASSLGLSYWDNEQFF
>TRBJ2-7|TRBD2|TRBV3-1|-
TGTGCCAGCAGCCAACCCGGCGGGAGCTCCTACGAGCAGTACTTC
CASSQPGGSSYEQYF
>TRBJ2-1|-|TRBV7-6|few
TGTGCCAGCAGCAATCTAGGGGCTTCCTACAATGAGCAGTTCTTC
CASSNLGASYNEQFF
>TRBJ2-7|-|TRBV12-3/TRBV12-4|few
TGTGCCAGCAGTTTGGGGGAGTACTCCTACGAGCAGTACTTC
CASSLGEYSYEQYF
>TRBJ1-5|-|TRBV10-3|few
TGTGCCATCAGTGAGTCGGGGCAGAGCAATCAGCCCCAGCATTTT
CAISESGQSNQPQHF
>TRBJ1-2|-|TRBV27|once
TGTGCCAGCAGTTTATTAGGGGACAAGACCTATGGCTACACCTTC
CASSLLGDKTYGYTF
>TRBJ2-7|-|TRBV7-4|-
TGTGCCAGCAGCTCAACTTGCAACGAGCAGTACTTC
CASSSTCNEQYF
>TRBJ1-1|-|TRBV27|few
TGTGCCAGCAGTTTCGGTGGGATCACTGAAGCTTTCTTT
CASSFGGITEAFF
>TRBJ2-7|TRBD1|TRBV5-1|-
TGCGCCAGCAGCCCCGGGACAGAGAATATCTACGAGCAGTACTTC
CASSPGTENIYEQYF
>TRBJ2-1|TRBD2|TRBV20-1|-
TGCAGTGCTAGAGACCAGACTAGCGGGACCAATGAGCAGTTCTTC
CSARDQTSGTNEQFF
>TRBJ2-3|-|TRBV7-9|-
TGTGCCAGCAGCTTAGTTGGGGAGGAGCGGCTGGGTACGCAGTATTTT
CASSLVGEERLGTQYF
>TRBJ1-2|-|TRBV24-1|-
TGTGCCACCAGGGGCGGAAGGGACTATGGCTACACCTTC
CATRGGRDYGYTF
>TRBJ1-2|TRBD1|TRBV29-1|few
TGCAGCGGGACAGGGGCGCTGGGCTACACCTTC
CSGTGALGYTF
>TRBJ2-3|TRBD2|TRBV4-3|-
TGCGCCAGCAGCCAGCGGGGGGGCATCGATACGCAGTATTTT
CASSQRGGIDTQYF
>TRBJ2-2|TRBD2|TRBV2|-
TGTGCCAGCAGCGGCTCCCGGGAGGCGAACACCGGGGAGCTGTTTTTT
CASSGSREANTGELFF
>TRBJ1-5|-|TRBV2|-
TGTGCCAGCAGTTTAAAGGGAGTTCAGCCCCAGCATTTT
CASSLKGVQPQHF
>TRBJ1-3|TRBD1|TRBV29-1|-
TGCAGCGTTGCTGGGGACAGAAACGGAAACACCATATATTTT
CSVAGDRNGNTIYF
>TRBJ2-5|-|TRBV20-1|-
TGCAGTGCTATTAACAGGCTTTTGGAGACCCAGTACTTC
CSAINRLLETQYF
>TRBJ1-2|-|TRBV29-1|-
TGCAGCGTGGTAAAAGATGGCTACACCTTC
CSVVKDGYTF
>TRBJ1-2|-|TRBV20-1|-
TGCAGTGCTAGCGGGGGACTTCAGGCGGGAAGTGGCTACACCTTC
CSASGGLQAGSGYTF
>TRBJ1-4|-|TRBV12-3/TRBV12-4|-
TGTGCCAGCAGGGTCAGGGCGAGTGAAAAACTGTTTTTT
CASRVRASEKLFF
>TRBJ1-4|-|TRBV10-3|-
TGTGCCATCCGGGGAGGTAGGAGTGAAAAACTGTTTTTT
CAIRGGRSEKLFF
>TRBJ2-5|TRBD2|TRBV19|-
TGTGCCAGTAGTATGCTGAGCGGGAGGGACCAAGAGACCCAGTACTTC
CASSMLSGRDQETQYF
>TRBJ2-7|TRBD2|TRBV10-3|-
TGTGCCATCACGGGACTAGCGGGGGGAATGAGCGAGCAGTACTTC
CAITGLAGGMSEQYF
>TRBJ2-4|-|TRBV2|-
TGTGCCAGCAGTTCAGGGGTTGGCAAAAACATTCAGTACTTC
CASSSGVGKNIQYF
>TRBJ2-1|-|TRBV27|few
TGTGCCAGCAGTTCTACCCCCTCCATTGGTGAGCAGTTCTTC
CASSSTPSIGEQFF
>TRBJ2-5|TRBD2|TRBV20-1|once
TGCAGTGCCCGACGGGGGAGCGGGAGTTTAAATGAGCAGTACTTC
CSARRGSGSLNEQYF
>TRBJ1-5|TRBD1|TRBV20-1|-
TGCAGTGCGAACCGGGACAGGGGGATCCAGCCCCAGCATTTT
CSANRDRGIQPQHF
>TRBJ2-7|-|TRBV25-1|-
TGTGCCAGCAGCCCCCCGACAATGCCTTTCGAGCAGTACTTC
CASSPPTMPFEQYF